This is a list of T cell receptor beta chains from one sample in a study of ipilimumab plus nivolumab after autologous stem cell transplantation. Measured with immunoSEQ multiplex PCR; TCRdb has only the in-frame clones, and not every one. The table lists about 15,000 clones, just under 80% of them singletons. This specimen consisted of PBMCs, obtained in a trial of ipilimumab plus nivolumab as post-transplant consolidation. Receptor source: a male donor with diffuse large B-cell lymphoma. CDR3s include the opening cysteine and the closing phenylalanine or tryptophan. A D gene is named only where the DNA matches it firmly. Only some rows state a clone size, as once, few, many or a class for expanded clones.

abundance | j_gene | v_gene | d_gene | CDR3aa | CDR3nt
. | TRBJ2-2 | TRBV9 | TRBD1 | CASSAGQGAIGELFF | TGTGCCAGCAGCGCGGGACAGGGGGCTATCGGGGAGCTGTTTTTT
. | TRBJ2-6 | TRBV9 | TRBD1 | CASSVARGGTGANVLTF | TGTGCCAGCAGCGTAGCTCGAGGGGGCACTGGGGCCAACGTCCTGACTTTC
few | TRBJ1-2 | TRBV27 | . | CASRTSLGYTF | TGTGCCAGCAGAACTTCGCTTGGCTACACCTTC
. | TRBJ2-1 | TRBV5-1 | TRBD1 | CASSSTTGTGPNEQFF | TGCGCCAGCAGCTCGACAACTGGGACAGGGCCAAATGAGCAGTTCTTC
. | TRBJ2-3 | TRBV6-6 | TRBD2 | CASRAGGSTDTQYF | TGTGCCAGCAGGGCGGGGGGGAGCACAGATACGCAGTATTTT
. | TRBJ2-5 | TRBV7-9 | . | CASSTRVRETQYF | TGTGCCAGCAGCACCAGGGTCCGAGAGACCCAGTACTTC
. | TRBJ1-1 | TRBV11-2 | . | CASSRGGVNTEAFF | TGTGCCAGCAGTCGAGGGGGGGTAAACACTGAAGCTTTCTTT
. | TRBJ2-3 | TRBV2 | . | CASSEGTDTQYF | TGTGCCAGCAGTGAAGGCACAGATACGCAGTATTTT
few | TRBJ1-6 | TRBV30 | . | CAWRGWDGSYNSPLHF | TGTGCCTGGAGGGGGTGGGACGGCTCCTATAATTCACCCCTCCACTTT
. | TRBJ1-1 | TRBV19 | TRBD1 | CASSIAGDSAGTEAFF | TGTGCCAGTAGTATAGCCGGGGACAGCGCGGGCACTGAAGCTTTCTTT
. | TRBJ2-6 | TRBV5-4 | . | CASSPARGGSGANVLTF | TGTGCCAGCAGCCCGGCCCGAGGTGGCTCTGGGGCCAACGTCCTGACTTTC
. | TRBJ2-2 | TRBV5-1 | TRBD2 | CASSLVAGFYTGELFF | TGCGCCAGCAGCTTGGTAGCGGGTTTTTACACCGGGGAGCTGTTTTTT
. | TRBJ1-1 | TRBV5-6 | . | CASLLGGGNTEAFF | TGTGCCAGCCTCCTGGGAGGAGGGAACACTGAAGCTTTCTTT
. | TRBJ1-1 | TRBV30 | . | CAWSPGVAPYEAFF | TGTGCCTGGAGTCCAGGGGTGGCTCCGTATGAAGCTTTCTTT
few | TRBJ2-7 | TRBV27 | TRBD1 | CASSFRTGGHEQYF | TGTGCCAGCAGTTTTCGGACAGGGGGTCACGAGCAGTACTTC
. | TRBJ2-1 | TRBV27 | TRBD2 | CASSLGDYSSYNEQFF | TGTGCCAGCAGTTTGGGGGACTATAGCTCCTACAATGAGCAGTTCTTC
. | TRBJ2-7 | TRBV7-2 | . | CASSFSTEQYF | TGTGCCAGCAGTTTCTCGACGGAGCAGTACTTC
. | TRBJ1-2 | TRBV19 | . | CATMPGPGDGYTF | TGTGCCACCATGCCCGGTCCTGGGGATGGCTACACCTTC
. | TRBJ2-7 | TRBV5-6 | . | CASSLGGDTYEQYF | TGTGCCAGCAGCTTGGGTGGGGACACTTACGAGCAGTACTTC
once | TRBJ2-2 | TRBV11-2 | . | CASSPQSFQGGTGELFF | TGTGCCAGCAGCCCCCAGTCGTTCCAGGGAGGAACCGGGGAGCTGTTTTTT
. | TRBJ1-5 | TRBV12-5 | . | CASGLVQGGRAQPQHF | TGTGCTAGTGGTTTGGTACAGGGAGGCCGAGCTCAGCCCCAGCATTTT
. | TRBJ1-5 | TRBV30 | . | CAWSTVDSNQPQHF | TGTGCCTGGTCGACAGTCGACAGCAATCAGCCCCAGCATTTT
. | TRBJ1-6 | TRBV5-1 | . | CASSLEQNSPLHF | TGCGCCAGCAGCTTGGAGCAGAATTCACCCCTCCACTTT
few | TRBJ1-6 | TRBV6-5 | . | CASSYQGASPLHF | TGTGCCAGCAGTTACCAGGGTGCTTCACCCCTCCACTTT
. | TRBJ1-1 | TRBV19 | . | CASSLQGGSMNTEAFF | TGTGCCAGTAGTTTGCAAGGGGGATCCATGAACACTGAAGCTTTCTTT
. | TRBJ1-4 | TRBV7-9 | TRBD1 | CASSLGQGTNEKLFF | TGTGCCAGCAGCTTGGGACAGGGGACTAATGAAAAACTGTTTTTT
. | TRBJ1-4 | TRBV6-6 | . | CASSYFGHEKLFF | TGTGCCAGCAGTTACTTTGGCCATGAAAAACTGTTTTTT
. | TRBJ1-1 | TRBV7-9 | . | CASSLDTGDEAFF | TGTGCCAGCAGCTTAGACACAGGCGACGAAGCTTTCTTT
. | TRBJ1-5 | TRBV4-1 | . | CASSQDHREHQPQHF | TGCGCCAGCAGCCAAGATCACAGGGAACATCAGCCCCAGCATTTT